This T cell receptor beta chain was captured in a study of tumor and adjacent non-tumor tissue in lung cancer (dated by TCRdb to 2017 to 2018). Study-level background: Patients with adenocarcinoma (12), squamous cell carcinoma (2) and small cell lung cancer (1) were included in the cohort. The study compared bulk TCRbeta repertoires from lung tumor tissue and matched distant non-tumor lung tissue of more than 12 lung cancer patients. Under 35 paired specimens, one tumor and one normal lung sample per patient, were profiled by TCRbeta CDR3 sequencing. Sequencing produced about 130 million productive TCRbeta reads in total, an average of approximately 4.2 million reads per sample. The roughly 15 patients were aged roughly 30 to 80 years, included around ten men and 5 women, and had TNM stage I to III disease. Broad study findings and their caveats: Significantly higher TCR diversity (inverse Simpson) was observed in tumor tissue than in normal lung tissue (around 460 vs 160, P = 0.0075, Mann-Whitney U test). Only roughly 16 patients were in the cohort, and the authors stated that larger samples and more detailed clinical data are needed. Neither the sequencing platform nor unique molecular identifiers are named or mentioned anywhere in the methods. Because peripheral blood was not sequenced, the blood TCRbeta repertoires of the lung cancer patients in the study went unexamined. Significantly higher TCR diversity was found in younger patients, and higher tumor TCR diversity was associated with shorter overall and disease-free survival. The top 100 clones accounted for a significantly larger cumulative portion of the repertoire in normal lung than in tumor tissue.

Worth noting for this clonotype: Its recognized antigen is unknown. No conserved phenylalanine or tryptophan ends this CDR3, so it is likely a read error.

To prepare the library, multiplex PCR was applied. TCRdb lists the instrument as Illumina HiSeq 2500. Following protocols modified from ARM-PCR, the researchers constructed TCRbeta libraries through three rounds of nested PCR with primers (Table S4). PCR products of 200-500 bp were gel-excised and purified with the QIAquick gel extraction kit before sequencing. The authors' analysis ran thus. Trimmomatic was used to clean the reads, FLASH merged the cleaned reads into complete CDR3 sequences, and MiTCR assigned the sequences to V(D)J germline segments. Clonal diversity was computed as the inverse Simpson's index with VDJtools. In-frame sequences lacking a premature stop codon were counted as productive reads. The public reads were quality trimmed at Q25 with fastp and then assembled into clones with MiXCR by TCRdb, keeping productive beta chains. Every CDR3 protein is listed once, alongside the most common genes and DNA of its rows. It is TCRdb's table, rather than the study itself, that gives the V and J calls and clone size. This sample lists 200,000 to 250,000 distinct CDR3 sequences; over 55% were detected once. The ten largest clonotypes hold roughly 24% of the sample.

The CDR3 is 15 residues long, counting both termini. The CDR3 DNA has 45 bases and is translated from base 1. V trim: 2 bases; J trim: 4 bases; unmatched bases: 5. RNA was isolated from bulk, unsorted tissue, and RNA quality was assessed with a NanoDrop ND-1000 and an Agilent 2100. Newly diagnosed lung cancer patients without prior chemotherapy who had been admitted for thoracic surgery in China between August and November 2014 were enrolled as donors. Patients with previous radiotherapy or chemotherapy, or with another concurrent cancer, were excluded from the study. Surgical tissue pieces of roughly 1-2 cm3 were preserved in RNAlater solution and stored at -80 °C until use.

Sequencing was carried out using lung tumor tissue. This TCR came from a man in his sixties with non-small cell lung cancer. The chain was built from TRBV12-3 or TRBV12-4 and TRBJ2-3; 8 of the junction bases match TRBD2. DNA sequence: TGTGCCAGCAGTTTACGGACGGGAGGGGCAGATACGCAGTATTCT. It translates to CASSLRTGGADTQYS.